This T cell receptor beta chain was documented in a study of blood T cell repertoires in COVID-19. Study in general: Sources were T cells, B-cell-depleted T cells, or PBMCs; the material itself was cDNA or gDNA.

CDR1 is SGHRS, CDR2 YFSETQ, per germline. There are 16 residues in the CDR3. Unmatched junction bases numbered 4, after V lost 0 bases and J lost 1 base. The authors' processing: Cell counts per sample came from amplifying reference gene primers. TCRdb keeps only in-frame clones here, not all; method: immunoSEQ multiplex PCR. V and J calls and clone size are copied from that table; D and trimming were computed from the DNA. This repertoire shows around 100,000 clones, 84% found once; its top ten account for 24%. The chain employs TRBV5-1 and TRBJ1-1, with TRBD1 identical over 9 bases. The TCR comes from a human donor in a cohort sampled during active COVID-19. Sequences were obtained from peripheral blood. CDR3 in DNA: TGCGCCAGCAGCTTGGGACAGGGGGAGGGGAACACTGAAGCTTTCTTT. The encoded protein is CASSLGQGEGNTEAFF.